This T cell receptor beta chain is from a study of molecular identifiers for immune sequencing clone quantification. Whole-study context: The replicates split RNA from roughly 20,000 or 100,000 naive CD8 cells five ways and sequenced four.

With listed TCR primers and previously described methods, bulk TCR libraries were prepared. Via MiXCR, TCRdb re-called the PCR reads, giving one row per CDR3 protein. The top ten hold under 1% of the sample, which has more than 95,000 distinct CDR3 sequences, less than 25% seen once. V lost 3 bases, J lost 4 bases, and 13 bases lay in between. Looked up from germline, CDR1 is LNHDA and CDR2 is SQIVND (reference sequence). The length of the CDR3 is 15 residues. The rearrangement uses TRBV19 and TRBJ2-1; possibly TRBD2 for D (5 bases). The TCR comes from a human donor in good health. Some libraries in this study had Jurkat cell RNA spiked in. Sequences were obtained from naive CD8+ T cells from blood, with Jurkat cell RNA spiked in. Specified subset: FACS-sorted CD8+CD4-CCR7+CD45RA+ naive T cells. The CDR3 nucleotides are TGTGCCAGTAGTATGTGGCTAGCCGATTACAATGAGCAGTTCTTC. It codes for CASSMWLADYNEQFF.